This TCR beta chain was recovered during a study of blood T cells in healthy people across ages. About the research overall: With template switching, about one barcoded beta molecule was captured per two T cells. Study-wide results and limits: The unknown donor CMV status may have confounded expanded clonotype changes.

Turning to this clonotype: Its specificity is unknown.

CDR3 length: 14 residues. Germline CDR1 KGHDR, CDR2 SFDVKD. The V segment lost 4 bases and the J segment 7 bases; nucleotides outside the gene matches: 8. The use of a sample-barcoded 5' primer and a J-beta primer mix characterized a second PCR of roughly 7 to 11 cycles. Carrying 12 random nucleotides, a template-switch adaptor labeled each individual cDNA molecule. Each single sample gave us at least 2.5 million CDR3-containing paired-end reads. TCRdb used MiXCR to reprocess the 5' RACE reads, holding one entry per CDR3 protein. The sample holds about 1.8 million distinct CDR3 sequences, about 50% seen once.

The chain combines TRBV24-1 with TRBJ1-2, with TRBD1 matching over 7 bases. This TCR was sampled from a woman aged 40 to 55 in good health. The sequenced sample consisted of blood. In nucleotides, the CDR3 is TGTGCCACCAGTGAGAGGGGGCGAACGTTTGGCTACACCTTC. As protein: CATSERGRTFGYTF.